Listed here are 18 T cell receptor beta chains from one sample, sequenced in a study of OX40 agonist ivuxolimab in advanced cancers. The data were produced by immunoSEQ multiplex PCR, yet TCRdb's version contains in-frame clones alone and is incomplete. The repertoire holds 82,000 or so clones, with 85% as singletons. This sample comprised CD4+ or CD8+ T cells sorted from blood, obtained in a trial of the OX40 agonist ivuxolimab. The origin of the receptors is an adult with an advanced solid tumor such as melanoma, head and neck, liver or kidney cancer.

The genes are TRBV28 and TRBJ2-6; D is ambiguous. This CDR3 contains 15 residues. Germline V lookup: CDR1 MDHEN, CDR2 SYDVKM. Trimming removed 5 bases from V and 1 base from J, with 9 bases in between. The CDR3 here is CASSLHQSGANVLTF. CDR3 bases: TGTGCCAGCAGTCTACACCAATCTGGGGCCAACGTCCTGACTTTC. The entire variable domain, with the rest obtained from reference TRBV28 and TRBJ2-6, is as follows: DVKVTQSSRYLVKRTGEKVFLECVQDMDHENMFWYRQDPGLGLRLIYFSYDVKMKEKGDIPEGYSVSREKKERFSLILESASTNQTSMYLCASSLHQSGANVLTFGAGSRLTVL.

The V gene is TRBV9, the J gene TRBJ2-7; 7 bases map to TRBD2. The junction had 8 bases not matched to a gene; V was cut back by 5 bases and J by 0 bases. CDR1 and CDR2 (germline): SGDLS, YYNGEE. This CDR3 has 15 amino acids. The CDR3 DNA follows: TGTGCCAGCAGTCTCCGGGGGGACGGCTCCTACGAGCAGTACTTC. Translated, it gives CASSLRGDGSYEQYF.

The rearrangement uses TRBV27 and TRBJ2-3; 7 bases line up with TRBD2. V lost 3 bases to trimming and J lost 8 bases; unmatched junction nucleotides: 8. Germline V gives CDR1 MNHEY, CDR2 SMNVEV (reference sequence). The CDR3 spans 14 residues. The CDR3 region is CASSFGVSSGTQYF. The DNA of the CDR3 is TGTGCCAGCAGTTTCGGCGTCTCTAGCGGTACGCAGTATTTT.

The chain combines TRBV5-6 with TRBJ1-2, with a tentative D call TRBD1 (6 bases). Germline CDR1 SGHDT, CDR2 YYEEEE. This CDR3 is built from 15 residues. V was clipped by 6 bases and J by 0 bases, with 15 bases between them. CDR3 loop: CASTALNRANYGYTF. CDR3 in DNA: TGTGCCAGCACCGCCCTAAACAGGGCTAACTATGGCTACACCTTC.

The gene calls are TRBV28 and TRBJ1-2; D remains unclear. Germline V CDR1 and CDR2: MDHEN, SYDVKM. The CDR3 runs to 14 residues. The ends were cut back, 5 bases at V and 4 bases at J, with 14 bases in the middle. CDR3 DNA sequence: TGTGCCAGCAGTATACGGACGGCGGGCTATGGCTACACCTTC. Translating it yields CASSIRTAGYGYTF.

The chain is built from TRBV5-4 and TRBJ1-1; tentative D call: TRBD1 (5 bases). The CDR3 runs to 15 residues. The germline V gene has CDR1 SGHNT and CDR2 YYREEE (reference sequence). Trimming stripped 4 bases from V and 0 bases from J, with 13 bases between. In nucleotides, the CDR3 is TGTGCCAGCAGCGGACACAGGATATTGAACACTGAAGCTTTCTTT. It encodes CASSGHRILNTEAFF. Using reference TRBV5-4 and TRBJ1-1 for the parts outside the CDR3, the full variable domain is ETGVTQSPTHLIKTRGQQVTLRCSSQSGHNTVSWYQQALGQGPQFIFQYYREEENGRGNFPPRFSGLQFPNYSSELNVNALELDDSALYLCASSGHRILNTEAFFGQGTRLTVV.

This clone was seen more than once but under ten times. V gene TRBV6-4 combines with J gene TRBJ1-2; D gene ambiguous. Trimming took 6 bases from V and 5 from J, leaving 10 bases between them. The germline CDR1 and CDR2 sequences are MRHNA and SNTAGT. The CDR3 spans 12 residues. The chain's CDR3 is CASRGPDYGYTF. Here the CDR3 DNA reads TGTGCCAGCAGGGGTCCCGATTATGGCTACACCTTC.

The chain employs TRBV5-1 and TRBJ1-1, with TRBD1 identical over 7 bases. There are 14 residues in the CDR3. Germline CDR1 reads SGHRS; CDR2 reads YFSETQ. The junction had 8 bases not matched to a gene; V was cut back by 4 bases and J by 5 bases. In nucleotides, the CDR3 is TGCGCCAGCAGCCTGGGACAGCGGGATACTGAAGCTTTCTTT. Translating gives CASSLGQRDTEAFF.

This sequence joins TRBV7-7 and TRBJ2-2, with TRBD1 identical over 8 bases. The CDR3 spans 14 residues. Germline trimming cut 10 bases from V and 4 bases from J; bases unmatched to any gene: 8. Germline-derived CDR1 and CDR2 are SSHAT and FNYEAQ (reference sequence). The CDR3 region is CATRTGRTTGELFF. The DNA for the CDR3 is TGTGCCACTCGGACAGGGCGTACCACCGGGGAGCTGTTTTTT.

The chain uses TRBV4-2 and TRBJ1-4, with 7 positions matching TRBD1. This CDR3 contains 16 residues. The junction had 14 bases not matched to a gene; V was cut back by 3 bases and J by 10 bases. Germline V CDR1 and CDR2: LGHNA, YNFKEQ. CDR3 sequence: CASSHATGSRQGKLFF. In DNA, the CDR3 is TGTGCCAGCAGCCACGCCACCGGGTCACGACAGGGAAAACTGTTTTTT.

J is TRBJ1-2 and V is TRBV9; D may be TRBD1 (6 bases). The CDR3 runs to 15 residues. The germline V gene has CDR1 SGDLS and CDR2 YYNGEE. Trimming removed 0 bases at V and 2 bases at J, with 11 bases between. CDR3 sequence: CASSVEARGNYGYTF. In DNA, the CDR3 is TGTGCCAGCAGCGTAGAGGCCAGGGGAAACTATGGCTACACCTTC.

The chain combines TRBV6-5 with TRBJ1-2; no reliable D call. Looked up from germline, CDR1 is MNHEY and CDR2 is SVGAGI. The CDR3 has 14 amino acids. V was clipped by 6 bases and J by 1 base, with 12 bases between them. DNA for the CDR3: TGTGCCAGCAGCCTCTCTGCGAATAACTATGGCTACACCTTC. Its translation is CASSLSANNYGYTF.

The CDR3 bases are TGTGCCAGCAGTGCCTGGGACATCTGCGAGGAAAAACTGTTTTTT. It yields the protein CASSAWDICEEKLFF. The chain uses TRBV6-4 and TRBJ1-4; TRBD1 might be the D (6 bases). The CDR3 covers 15 residues. Trimming took 4 bases from V and 8 from J, leaving 17 bases between them. Germline CDR1 reads MRHNA; CDR2 reads SNTAGT.

The V and J genes are TRBV30 and TRBJ2-1; 8 bases align to TRBD1. V was pared by 7 bases and J by 2 bases, with 7 bases of the junction left unmatched. The germline CDR1 and CDR2 sequences are GTSNPN and SVGIG (reference sequence). This CDR3 is built from 14 residues. The CDR3 DNA sequence: TGTGCCTTAGCTTCAGGGGGCCCCTACAATGAGCAGTTCTTC. The encoded protein is CALASGGPYNEQFF.

This clone was detected once. The chain joins TRBV29-1 to TRBJ1-4, with TRBD1 as a possible D gene (5 bases). There are 13 residues in the CDR3. V lost 5 bases, J lost 5 bases, and 12 bases lay in between. The germline V gene has CDR1 SQVTM and CDR2 ANQGSEA. The CDR3 here is CSVRQSLNEKLFF. As DNA, the CDR3 is TGCAGCGTTCGACAGAGCCTAAATGAAAAACTGTTTTTT.

The genes are TRBV5-1 and TRBJ1-2; unclear D gene. Trimming shortened V by 0 bases and J by 8 bases, and 17 bases separated the two germline ends. Germline CDR1 reads SGHRS; CDR2 reads YFSETQ. The CDR3 totals 15 residues. The CDR3 loop reads CASSLDVDGIFGYTF. Here the CDR3 DNA reads TGCGCCAGCAGCTTGGATGTTGACGGCATATTCGGCTACACCTTC.

This chain connects TRBV5-1 to TRBJ2-7; D is perhaps TRBD1 or TRBD2 (6 bases each). The germline V gene has CDR1 SGHRS and CDR2 YFSETQ. The CDR3 has 15 residues. V lost 2 bases to trimming and J lost 9 bases, with 21 bases between them. CDR3 region: CASSFGGQFPIGQYF. The DNA for the CDR3 is TGCGCCAGCAGCTTCGGGGGCCAGTTCCCTATTGGGCAGTACTTC.

This clone was recorded a few times. This chain links TRBV12-5 with TRBJ2-3; D is perhaps TRBD1 (6 bases). The CDR3 spans 12 residues. In germline, CDR1 is LGHNT, CDR2 FRNRAP. Trimming removed 6 bases at V and 5 bases at J, with 9 bases between. CDR3 DNA sequence: TGTGCTAGTGGGGGGGCGGGAGATACGCAGTATTTT. Protein: CASGGAGDTQYF. Full variable domain (rest looked up from reference TRBV12-5 and TRBJ2-3): DARVTQTPRHKVTEMGQEVTMRCQPILGHNTVFWYRQTMMQGLELLAYFRNRAPLDDSGMPKDRFSAEMPDATLATLKIQPSEPRDSAVYFCASGGAGDTQYFGPGTRLTVL.